This T cell receptor beta chain stems from a study of CD8 T cells in Susac syndrome. Findings and limits, study-wide: The TCR sequencing and HLA analysis in the study involved a relatively small number of individuals, as the study acknowledged.

Controls matched for sex and age were healthy donors. The CDR3 has 15 residues. The germline gives CDR1 MNHEY, CDR2 SVGAGI. The V and J ends lost 4 bases and 6 bases, in that order; junction bases with no gene match: 8. To note about this clonotype: Its antigen is not known.

With random hexamers, reverse transcription was performed on about 0.5 to 1 ug of RNA. The CDR3 of TCR beta was amplified by immunoSEQ multiplex PCR across 54 Vbeta and 13 Jbeta. A single record per CDR3 protein comes from TCRdb applying MiXCR to the immunoSEQ multiplex PCR reads. The repertoire includes 150,000 to 200,000 distinct CDR3 sequences, 80% to 95% of them detected once, and 0.13% sits in the top ten. This TCR came from a human donor in good health. The chain links TRBV6-5 to TRBJ2-3; 9 bases align to TRBD1. The source material was CD4+ T cells from PBMCs. Written as DNA, the CDR3 is TGTGCCAGCAGTTCTTACAGGGGGCTAAGGGATACGCAGTATTTT. It yields the protein CASSSYRGLRDTQYF.